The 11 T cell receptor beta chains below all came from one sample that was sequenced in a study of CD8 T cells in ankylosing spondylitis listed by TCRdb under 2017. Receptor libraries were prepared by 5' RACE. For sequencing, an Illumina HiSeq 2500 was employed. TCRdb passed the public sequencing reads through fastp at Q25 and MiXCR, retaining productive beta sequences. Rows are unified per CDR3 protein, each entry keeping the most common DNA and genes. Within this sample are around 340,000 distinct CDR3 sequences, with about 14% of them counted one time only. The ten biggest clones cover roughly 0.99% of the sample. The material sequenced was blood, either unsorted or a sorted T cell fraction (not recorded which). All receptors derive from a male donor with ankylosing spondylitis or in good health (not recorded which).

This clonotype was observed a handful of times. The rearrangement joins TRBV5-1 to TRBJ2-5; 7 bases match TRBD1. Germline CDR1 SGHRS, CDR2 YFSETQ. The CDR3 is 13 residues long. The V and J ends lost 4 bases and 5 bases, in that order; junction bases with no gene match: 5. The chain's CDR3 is CASSQDRRETQYF. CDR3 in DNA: TGCGCCAGCAGCCAGGACAGGCGGGAGACCCAGTACTTC.

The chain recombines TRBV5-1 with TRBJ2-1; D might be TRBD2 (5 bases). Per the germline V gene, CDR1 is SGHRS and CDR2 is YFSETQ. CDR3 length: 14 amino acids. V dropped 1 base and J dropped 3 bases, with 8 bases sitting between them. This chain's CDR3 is CASSLRAGYNEQFF. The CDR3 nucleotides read TGCGCCAGCAGCTTGAGGGCGGGCTACAATGAGCAGTTCTTC.

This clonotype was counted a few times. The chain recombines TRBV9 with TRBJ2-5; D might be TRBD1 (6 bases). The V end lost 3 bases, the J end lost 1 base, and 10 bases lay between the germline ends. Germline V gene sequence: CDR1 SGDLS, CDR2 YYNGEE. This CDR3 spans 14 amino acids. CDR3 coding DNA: TGTGCCAGCAGCGCCGGACAGTTCCAAGAGACCCAGTACTTC. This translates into CASSAGQFQETQYF.

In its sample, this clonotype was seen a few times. The CDR3 sequence is CAWSLWRRDEQYF. Written as DNA, the CDR3 is TGTGCCTGGAGCCTATGGCGGCGCGACGAGCAGTACTTC. The gene calls are TRBV30 and TRBJ2-7; D unresolved. The V gene's germline CDR1 is GTSNPN and CDR2 SVGIG (reference sequence). V dropped 3 bases and J dropped 5 bases, with 14 bases sitting between them. There are 13 residues in the CDR3. The full variable domain, in which reference TRBV30 and TRBJ2-7 provide the parts outside the CDR3, is SQTIHQWPATLVQPVGSPLSLECTVEGTSNPNLYWYRQAAGRGLQLLFYSVGIGQISSEVPQNLSASRPQDRQFILSSKKLLLSDSGFYLCAWSLWRRDEQYFGPGTRLTVT.

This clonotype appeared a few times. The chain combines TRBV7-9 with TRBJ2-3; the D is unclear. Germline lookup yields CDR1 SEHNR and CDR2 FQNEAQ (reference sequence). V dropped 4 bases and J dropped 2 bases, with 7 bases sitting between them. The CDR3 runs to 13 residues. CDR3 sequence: CASSWTATDTQYF. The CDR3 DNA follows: TGTGCCAGCAGCTGGACGGCCACAGATACGCAGTATTTT.

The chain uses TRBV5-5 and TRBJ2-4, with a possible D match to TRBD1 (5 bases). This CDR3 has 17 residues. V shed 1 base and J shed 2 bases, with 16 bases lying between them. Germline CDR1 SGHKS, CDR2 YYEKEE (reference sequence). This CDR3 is CASSLYNRSMSKNIQYF. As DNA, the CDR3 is TGTGCCAGCAGCTTGTATAACAGGAGTATGTCCAAAAACATTCAGTACTTC.

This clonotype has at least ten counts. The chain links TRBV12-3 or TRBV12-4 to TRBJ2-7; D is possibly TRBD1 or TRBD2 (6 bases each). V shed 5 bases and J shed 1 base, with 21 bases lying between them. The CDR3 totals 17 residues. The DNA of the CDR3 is TGTGCCAGCAGTCCCCGGGGGCTAGCGACGCCTTCCTACGAGCAGTACTTC. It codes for CASSPRGLATPSYEQYF.

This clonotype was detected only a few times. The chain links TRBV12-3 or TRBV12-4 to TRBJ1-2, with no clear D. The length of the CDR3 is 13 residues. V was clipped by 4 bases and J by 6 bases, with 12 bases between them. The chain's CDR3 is CASSWVEGDGYTF. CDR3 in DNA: TGTGCCAGCAGTTGGGTAGAGGGAGATGGCTACACCTTC.

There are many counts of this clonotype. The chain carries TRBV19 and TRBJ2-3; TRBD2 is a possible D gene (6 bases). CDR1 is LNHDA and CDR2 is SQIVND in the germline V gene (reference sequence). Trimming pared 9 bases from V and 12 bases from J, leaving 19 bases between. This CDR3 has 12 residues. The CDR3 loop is CASGPGGVPQYF. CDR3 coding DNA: TGTGCCAGCGGTCCTGGCGGGGTTCCCCAGTATTTT.

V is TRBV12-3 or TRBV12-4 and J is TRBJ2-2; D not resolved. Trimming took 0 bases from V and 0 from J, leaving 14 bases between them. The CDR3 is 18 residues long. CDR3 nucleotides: TGTGCCAGCAGTTTAGCTGCCGTGTGGACGGCGAACACCGGGGAGCTGTTTTTT. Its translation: CASSLAAVWTANTGELFF.

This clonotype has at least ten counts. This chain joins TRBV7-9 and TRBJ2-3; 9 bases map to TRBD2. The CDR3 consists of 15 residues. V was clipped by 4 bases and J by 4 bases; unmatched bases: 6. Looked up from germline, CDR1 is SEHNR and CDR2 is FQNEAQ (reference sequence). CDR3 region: CASSWRASGADTQYF. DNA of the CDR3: TGTGCCAGCAGCTGGCGCGCTAGCGGGGCAGATACGCAGTATTTT.